Shown below are 6 T cell receptor beta chains from a single sample sequenced in a study of blood T cell repertoires in COVID-19. The data were produced by immunoSEQ multiplex PCR, yet TCRdb's version contains in-frame clones alone and is incomplete. This sample has some 130,000 clones, with 70% to 90% found just once. The sequencing input was peripheral blood. These receptors were taken from a woman between 45 and 65 years old who had recovered from COVID-19.

This clone was seen a handful of times. The chain combines TRBV7-9 with TRBJ2-1; 7 bases align to TRBD1. The CDR3 contains 15 residues. Per germline, CDR1 SEHNR and CDR2 FQNEAQ (reference sequence). With V trimmed by 4 bases and J by 3 bases, 6 bases remained unmatched. The CDR3 DNA reads as TGTGCCAGCAGCTCCCTTGGGACAGTCTACAATGAGCAGTTCTTC. This gives the protein CASSSLGTVYNEQFF.

The rearrangement links TRBV4-2 to TRBJ1-6, with D tentatively TRBD1 (6 bases). V dropped 0 bases and J dropped 7 bases, with 10 bases sitting between them. CDR1 and CDR2 from the germline V gene are LGHNA and YNFKEQ. The CDR3 has 15 residues. Here the CDR3 reads CASSQEQGWNSPLHF. The CDR3 DNA sequence: TGTGCCAGCAGCCAAGAACAGGGTTGGAATTCACCCCTCCACTTT.

The chain couples TRBV3-1 (or the pseudogene TRBV3-2) to TRBJ1-1; no reliable D call. Germline assignment: CDR1 LGHDT and CDR2 YNNKEL (reference sequence). The CDR3 contains 11 residues. CDR3 sequence reads: CATRGGLEAFF. Written as DNA, the CDR3 is TGTGCGACGCGGGGAGGTCTCGAAGCTTTCTTT.

The table lists this clone with a few counts. The chain is built from TRBV6-5 and TRBJ1-6, with D possibly being TRBD1 (5 bases). Trimming took off 7 bases at V and 10 bases at J, with 17 bases between the two ends. The CDR3 contains 14 residues. Per the germline V gene, CDR1 is MNHEY and CDR2 is SVGAGI. CDR3 sequence: CASTPGPQGSPLHF. Here the CDR3 DNA reads TGTGCCAGCACCCCGGGCCCTCAGGGATCACCCCTCCACTTT.

This chain links TRBV21-1 with TRBJ2-1; the table's D call, TRBD2, has no DNA check behind it. TRBV21-1 is a listed pseudogene. CDR3 size: 14 residues. The CDR3 nucleotides read TGTGCCAGCAGCGGACTAGCGGGAGAACTCCGGCAGTTCTTC. The encoded protein is CASSGLAGELRQFF.

This sequence joins TRBV19 and TRBJ1-2; D is uncertain. Germline V gene data show CDR1 as LNHDA and CDR2 as SQIVND (reference sequence). Trimming took off 3 bases at V and 5 bases at J, with 13 bases between the two ends. The CDR3 is made up of 14 amino acids. Written as DNA, the CDR3 is TGTGCCAGTAGTATGGAGGCCGGACTATATGGCTACACCTTC. It specifies CASSMEAGLYGYTF.